The 23 T cell receptor beta chains presented below share a single source sample, sequenced in a study of blood T cells in healthy people across ages. A second PCR, run for roughly 7 to 12 cycles, used a sample-barcoded 5' primer plus a J-beta primer mix. TCRdb reprocessed the 5' RACE reads via MiXCR and lists one record per CDR3 protein. The data hold more than 650,000 distinct CDR3 sequences, with about 55% observed a single time. The sequenced sample consisted of blood. The receptors originated from a man older than 75 in good health.

This clonotype was seen more than once but under ten times. The V gene is TRBV5-1, the J gene TRBJ2-1; the D gene could be TRBD1 or TRBD2 (5 bases each). Germline V gene lookup returns CDR1 SGHRS and CDR2 YFSETQ. V gave up 4 bases and J gave up 7 bases, with 15 bases separating them. CDR3 length: 14 amino acids. CDR3 in amino acids: CASSQGPPSNEQFF. CDR3 in DNA: TGCGCCAGCAGCCAGGGACCTCCCTCAAATGAGCAGTTCTTC.

V gene TRBV9 combines with J gene TRBJ1-6; D not resolved. V lost 2 bases and J lost 0, with 15 bases in between. This CDR3 has 18 amino acids. Germline V gene lookup returns CDR1 SGDLS and CDR2 YYNGEE. The CDR3 sequence: CASSVADGLSSYNSPLHF. The CDR3 DNA reads as TGTGCCAGCAGCGTGGCGGACGGACTTAGCTCCTATAATTCACCCCTCCACTTT.

V is TRBV6-6 and J is TRBJ2-7; 11 positions match TRBD2. The CDR3 length is 14 residues. Germline assignment: CDR1 MNHNY and CDR2 SVGAGI (reference sequence). J gave up 4 bases and V 5 bases, and 4 bases lay outside the gene matches. The CDR3 spells CASSPSGRPYEQYF. CDR3 sequence (DNA): TGTGCCAGCAGTCCTAGCGGGAGGCCGTACGAGCAGTACTTC.

The V call is TRBV2, the J call TRBJ1-6, with D perhaps matching TRBD1 (5 bases). V was clipped by 7 bases and J by 10 bases, with 11 bases between them. Germline CDR1 reads SNHLY; CDR2 reads FYNNEI. This CDR3 region has 12 residues. Here the CDR3 reads CASTLGGSPLHF. CDR3 DNA: TGTGCCAGCACCCTGGGGGGGTCACCCCTCCACTTT.

The gene calls are TRBV7-2 and TRBJ1-5, with D tentatively TRBD1 (6 bases). V gave up 3 bases and J gave up 6 bases, with 12 bases separating them. The germline gives CDR1 SGHTA, CDR2 FQGNSA. CDR3 length: 14 residues. In nucleotides, the CDR3 is TGTGCCAGCAGCTTTCAGGGAGGGGGTCAGCCCCAGCATTTT. The encoded protein is CASSFQGGGQPQHF.

At least ten counts were recorded for this clonotype. The chain carries TRBV5-1 and TRBJ2-3; the match to TRBD1 covers 9 bases. Trimming cost V 4 bases and J 2 bases; bases outside gene matches: 5. This CDR3 region has 15 residues. CDR1 is SGHRS and CDR2 is YFSETQ in the germline V gene. The CDR3 loop reads CASSLDRGYTDTQYF. CDR3 DNA: TGCGCCAGCAGCCTGGACAGGGGTTACACAGATACGCAGTATTTT. Looking up the rest from reference TRBV5-1 and TRBJ2-3 gives the full variable domain: KAGVTQTPRYLIKTRGQQVTLSCSPISGHRSVSWYQQTPGQGLQFLFEYFSETQRNKGNFPGRFSGRQFSNSRSEMNVSTLELGDSALYLCASSLDRGYTDTQYFGPGTRLTVL.

This sequence joins TRBV15 and TRBJ2-1; 7 bases agree with TRBD1. The V gene's germline CDR1 is LNHNV and CDR2 YYDKDF (reference sequence). This CDR3 has 15 amino acids. J was trimmed by 2 bases and V by 5 bases; bases with no gene match: 6. The CDR3 loop is CATSAGTDTYNEQFF. The CDR3 DNA reads TGTGCCACCAGCGCCGGGACAGATACCTACAATGAGCAGTTCTTC.

This clonotype has more than one count but fewer than ten. V and J are TRBV5-1 and TRBJ2-7; D may be TRBD1 or TRBD2 (5 bases each). This CDR3 is 16 amino acids long. Trimming removed 0 bases from V and 3 bases from J, with 16 bases in between. CDR1 SGHRS and CDR2 YFSETQ come from the germline V gene. For the CDR3, the DNA is TGCGCCAGCAGCTTGGCCAGGGAGCCCTATCGCTACGAGCAGTACTTC. Translated, it gives CASSLAREPYRYEQYF.

This clonotype was picked up a small number of times. CDR3 in amino acids: CSVGDRGYGYTF. The DNA for the CDR3 is TGCAGCGTTGGGGACAGGGGGTATGGCTACACCTTC. The chain employs TRBV29-1 and TRBJ1-2; 11 bases are shared with TRBD1. This CDR3 contains 12 residues. V was pared by 4 bases and J by 5 bases, with 0 bases of the junction left unmatched. Looked up from germline, CDR1 is SQVTM and CDR2 is ANQGSEA.

The V call is TRBV6-1, the J call TRBJ2-3; D is unresolved. Trimming removed 6 bases from V and 14 bases from J, with 18 bases in between. CDR3 length equals 12 residues. Germline CDR1 and CDR2: MNHNS and SASEGT. This CDR3 is CASRSAVTHAYF. The CDR3 nucleotides read TGTGCCAGCAGATCCGCGGTAACTCACGCGTATTTT.

DNA for the CDR3: TGCAGCGCCTGGGAGTGGGAGGCCCAGTACTTC. This gives the protein CSAWEWEAQYF. The chain has TRBV29-1 and TRBJ2-4, with a tentative D call TRBD2 (6 bases). This CDR3 contains 11 residues. V was shortened by 7 bases and J by 13 bases, with 17 bases between the two germline ends. Germline assignment: CDR1 SQVTM and CDR2 ANQGSEA.

This clonotype was found a few times. The gene calls are TRBV27 and TRBJ2-2, with D possibly matching TRBD1 (5 bases). Per germline, CDR1 MNHEY and CDR2 SMNVEV (reference sequence). This CDR3 is 11 amino acids long. Trimming took 5 bases from V and 9 from J, leaving 7 bases between them. CDR3 coding DNA: TGTGCCAGCAGTGACAGCCGGGAGCTGTTTTTT. Its protein is CASSDSRELFF.

The table lists this clonotype with many counts. The chain carries TRBV29-1 and TRBJ2-1; D is ambiguous. With 6 bases removed from V and 6 bases from J, the gap between germline ends came to 24 bases. This CDR3 contains 16 residues. The germline V gene encodes CDR1 SQVTM and CDR2 ANQGSEA. The CDR3 bases are TGCAGCGTGCCTAGGAATGGACCCCCTGGTGGCAATGAGCAGTTCTTC. It translates to CSVPRNGPPGGNEQFF.

For this clonotype: Just one base apart from a much larger clone, this may be a read error. The J gene is TRBJ2-1, the V gene TRBV10-3; 9 bases agree with TRBD2. The germline V gene has CDR1 ENHRY and CDR2 SYGVKD. The CDR3 is made up of 15 amino acids. V was pared by 11 bases and J by 7 bases, with 15 bases of the junction left unmatched. As DNA, the CDR3 is TGTGCCGCTGACTTTGGTAGCGGGAGTGTAAATGAGCAGTTCTTC. Translated: CAADFGSGSVNEQFF.

The gene calls are TRBV5-1 and TRBJ2-5; 7 nucleotides line up with TRBD2. CDR3 length: 13 residues. Losses at the gene ends were 4 bases for V and 12 bases for J; bases not matched to a gene: 12. Germline CDR1 and CDR2: SGHRS and YFSETQ. The CDR3 loop reads CASSPILGGGEYF. The CDR3 nucleotides are TGCGCCAGCAGCCCCATCCTAGGCGGGGGAGAGTACTTC.

This rearrangement joins TRBV3-1 to TRBJ2-1; 12 positions agree with TRBD2. Looked up from germline, CDR1 is LGHDT and CDR2 is YNNKEL (reference sequence). Trimming removed 1 base from V and 3 bases from J; junction bases left unmatched: 1. The CDR3 spans 16 residues. The DNA for the CDR3 is TGTGCCAGCAGCCAAGGACTAGCGGGAGTCTACAATGAGCAGTTCTTC. Translation: CASSQGLAGVYNEQFF.

This clonotype was picked up a small number of times. The V gene is TRBV7-2, the J gene TRBJ2-7; D ambiguous. Looked up from germline, CDR1 is SGHTA and CDR2 is FQGNSA. The CDR3 has 13 amino acids. The V end was cut by 7 bases, the J end by 7 bases, with 17 bases between. In DNA, the CDR3 is TGTGCCAGCACGGCCGGGCGGATGGGGGAGCAGTACTTC. As protein: CASTAGRMGEQYF.

The V gene is TRBV20-1, the J gene TRBJ2-5; D is unclear. The ends were cut back, 3 bases at V and 5 bases at J, with 13 bases in the middle. Per the germline V gene, CDR1 is DFQATT and CDR2 is SNEGSKA (reference sequence). The CDR3 is 13 residues long. The CDR3 loop is CSASAGSGETQYF. The CDR3 DNA reads TGCAGTGCTAGTGCAGGATCCGGGGAGACCCAGTACTTC.

This chain uses TRBV5-1 with TRBJ2-2; 7 positions match TRBD2. CDR1 is SGHRS and CDR2 is YFSETQ in the germline V gene. Unmatched junction bases numbered 6, after V lost 6 bases and J lost 4 bases. CDR3 length: 14 amino acids. Here the CDR3 reads CASKSGTGTGELFF. CDR3 bases: TGCGCCAGCAAAAGCGGGACCGGCACCGGGGAGCTGTTTTTT.

This clonotype showed up just a few times. The rearrangement links TRBV29-1 to TRBJ1-3; D is unresolved. Germline CDR1 and CDR2: SQVTM and ANQGSEA. The CDR3 loop spans 10 amino acids. V shed 7 bases and J shed 9 bases, with 10 bases lying between them. CDR3 nucleotide sequence: TGCAGCGCGGAGGAGGGCACCATATATTTT. Translating it yields CSAEEGTIYF.

The rearrangement uses TRBV28 and TRBJ2-7, with 9 bases aligning to TRBD2. Germline trimming cut 5 bases from V and 2 bases from J; bases unmatched to any gene: 13. Germline loops: CDR1 MDHEN, CDR2 SYDVKM. The length of the CDR3 is 17 residues. The CDR3 nucleotides are TGTGCCAGCAGTCCCCCTTTAGCGGGAGCAATCCCCTACGAGCAGTACTTC. The encoded protein is CASSPPLAGAIPYEQYF.

This clonotype was found a few times. This chain uses TRBV6-6 with TRBJ1-1; TRBD1 agrees at 9 bases. The CDR3 is 14 residues long. Trimming at V came to 5 bases and at J to 5 bases, leaving 6 bases not matched to a gene. CDR1 MNHNY and CDR2 SVGAGI come from the germline V gene (reference sequence). CDR3 DNA sequence: TGTGCCAGCAGTCTACAGGGGGCTGGAACTGAAGCTTTCTTT. The encoded protein is CASSLQGAGTEAFF.

The chain uses TRBV5-1 and TRBJ1-6, with 8 bases matching TRBD1. Germline trimming cut 5 bases from V and 15 bases from J; bases unmatched to any gene: 7. There are 12 residues in the CDR3. The germline gives CDR1 SGHRS, CDR2 YFSETQ. CDR3 DNA: TGCGCCAGCAGATCCGGGACAGGCGACCTCCACTTT. Its translation: CASRSGTGDLHF.